This T cell receptor beta chain came from a study of graft-versus-host responses after intestinal transplantation. Regarding this clone: The antigen is unknown.

The ends were cut back, 1 base at V and 0 bases at J, with 13 bases in the middle. In germline, CDR1 is MGHRA, CDR2 YSYEKL. The length of the CDR3 is 17 residues. Profiling relied on immunoSEQ multiplex PCR, and the TCRdb table lists in-frame clones only, not all of them. In the table there are approximately 70,000 clones, around 90% of which are singletons. The gene calls are TRBV4-1 and TRBJ2-1; D perhaps matches TRBD2 (6 bases). This receptor was taken from a human donor who received an intestinal transplant. The sample in question was unstimulated CD8+ T cells sorted from spleen or lymph node cells, obtained before intestinal transplant. CDR3 residues: CASSQVWPGVSYNEQFF. Here the CDR3 DNA reads TGCGCCAGCAGCCAAGTGTGGCCGGGAGTCTCCTACAATGAGCAGTTCTTC.